The following is a T cell receptor (beta chain) sequence with its context. The record originates from a study of blood T cell repertoires in COVID-19. Study-level background: T cells, B-cell-depleted T cells, or PBMCs provided the cDNA or gDNA that served as material.

Per the study methods: Reference gene primers were amplified, and this amplification served to estimate nucleated cell counts. Method: immunoSEQ multiplex PCR; TCRdb's copy keeps in-frame clones and lacks some. The V and J calls and clone size are taken from that table; D and trimming were inferred from the DNA. The repertoire holds around 400,000 clones, more than 70% seen once, with 1% to 1.5% in the top ten. The CDR3 contains 14 residues. The V segment lost 4 bases and the J segment 5 bases; nucleotides outside the gene matches: 9. Germline lookup yields CDR1 SQVTM and CDR2 ANQGSEA. The TCR sequence derives from a man in his forties or fifties with acute or convalescent COVID-19. The chain has TRBV29-1 and TRBJ2-5; 8 bases are a match to TRBD1. The specimen was peripheral blood. The CDR3 nucleotides read TGCAGCGTTGTACCCAGGGGGCTCTTGGAGACCCAGTACTTC. This sequence encodes CSVVPRGLLETQYF.